This passage covers 9 T cell receptor beta chains from one sample sequenced in a study of T cells in Graves' hyperthyroidism and ophthalmopathy. From RNA transcripts, TCR beta CDR3 regions were amplified. The HTBI primer set drove a first-round RT-PCR of the TCR CDR3. TCRdb used MiXCR to reprocess the multiplex PCR reads, holding one entry per CDR3 protein. Found here are roughly 740,000 distinct CDR3 sequences, about 15% of them singletons; the top ten hold roughly 8%. The sequenced sample was blood. The receptors derive from a young man with Graves' hyperthyroidism.

The chain couples TRBV28 to TRBJ1-2; possibly TRBD1 for D (5 bases). This CDR3 spans 17 amino acids. Germline assignment: CDR1 MDHEN and CDR2 SYDVKM. V was shortened by 3 bases and J by 5 bases, with 22 bases between the two germline ends. This CDR3 reads CASSFGGTLTGAYGYTF. For the CDR3, the DNA is TGTGCCAGCAGTTTTGGGGGAACACTCACCGGGGCTTATGGCTACACCTTC.

Many counts were recorded for this clonotype. The V call is TRBV6-2 or TRBV6-3, the J call TRBJ2-3, with TRBD2 as a possible D gene (6 bases). V lost 0 bases and J lost 5, with 15 bases in between. Per the germline V gene, CDR1 is MNHEY and CDR2 is SVGEGT. The CDR3 sequence is 16 residues long. The CDR3 bases are TGTGCCAGCAGTTACTCGAGTCCTGCGGGGCTAGATACGCAGTATTTT. This translates into CASSYSSPAGLDTQYF.

This clonotype was recorded only once. This may come from a read error, since a much larger clone is one base off. The chain carries TRBV6-1 and TRBJ2-2; 13 bases fit TRBD2. CDR1 is MNHNS and CDR2 is SASEGT in the germline V gene. The CDR3 sequence is 18 residues long. As DNA, the CDR3 is TGTGCCAGCGGGGGGGTGGGACTAGCGGGACAGAACACCGGGGAGCTGTCTTTT. Its translation: CASGGVGLAGQNTGELSF.

This clonotype was seen ten or more times. The gene calls are TRBV20-1 and TRBJ2-3; TRBD2 might be the D (6 bases). The CDR3 runs 13 residues. The V gene's germline CDR1 is DFQATT and CDR2 SNEGSKA (reference sequence). The V and J ends lost 6 bases and 3 bases respectively, with 13 bases between them. This chain's CDR3 is CSARRSGTDTQYF. The CDR3 nucleotides are TGCAGTGCAAGGAGGAGCGGGACAGATACGCAGTATTTT.

Only a few counts were recorded for this clonotype. V and J are TRBV7-9 and TRBJ2-3; possible D gene TRBD1, 7 bases. This CDR3 has 15 amino acids. Germline CDR1 reads SEHNR; CDR2 reads FQNEAQ (reference sequence). Trimming cost V 1 base and J 4 bases, with 12 bases left between them. Here the CDR3 reads CASSLEQGRSDTQYF. In nucleotides, the CDR3 is TGTGCCAGCAGCTTAGAACAGGGGAGGTCAGATACGCAGTATTTT. The variable domain in full, with the rest retrieved from reference TRBV7-9 and TRBJ2-3, is DTGVSQNPRHKITKRGQNVTFRCDPISEHNRLYWYRQTLGQGPEFLTYFQNEAQLEKSRLLSDRFSAERPKGSFSTLEIQRTEQGDSAMYLCASSLEQGRSDTQYFGPGTRLTVL.

This clonotype was counted many times. This chain links TRBV28 with TRBJ2-7; TRBD2 might be the D (6 bases). Per germline, CDR1 MDHEN and CDR2 SYDVKM. The CDR3 runs to 13 residues. Trimming pared 5 bases from V and 6 bases from J, leaving 14 bases between. The CDR3, as DNA: TGTGCCAGCAGTGGGGGACTTATCAGCGAGCAGTACTTC. Encoded protein: CASSGGLISEQYF.

At least ten counts were recorded for this clonotype. The chain links TRBV6-1 to TRBJ1-2, with 8 bases aligning to TRBD1. The CDR3 spans 17 residues. Per germline, CDR1 MNHNS and CDR2 SASEGT. Trimming cost V 1 base and J 3 bases; bases outside gene matches: 10. The CDR3 DNA reads TGTGCCAGCAGTGAAGTGGGGGCAGGGGGCGCGTACTATGGCTACACCTTC. Translation gives CASSEVGAGGAYYGYTF.

The rearrangement links TRBV7-3 to TRBJ2-2, with 8 bases matching TRBD1. The CDR3 totals 15 residues. Germline assignment: CDR1 SGHTA and CDR2 FQGTGA. Trimming at V came to 4 bases and at J to 4 bases, leaving 5 bases not matched to a gene. The DNA for the CDR3 is TGTGCCAGCAGCTCGGACAGGGATAGCACCGGGGAGCTGTTTTTT. It specifies CASSSDRDSTGELFF.

This clonotype was seen a handful of times. V and J are TRBV28 and TRBJ1-2; D not resolved. CDR3 size: 15 residues. In germline, CDR1 is MDHEN, CDR2 SYDVKM. Trimming pared 5 bases from V and 0 bases from J, leaving 13 bases between. CDR3 sequence (DNA): TGTGCCAGCAGTCCCGGGGTAGGGCCTAACTATGGCTACACCTTC. Protein: CASSPGVGPNYGYTF.